These T cell receptor beta chains were read from a single sample in a study of blood T cells in healthy people across ages. A single record per CDR3 protein comes from TCRdb applying MiXCR to the 5' RACE reads. In the table there are hundreds of thousands of distinct CDR3 sequences, 25% to 30% of which are singletons. The sequenced sample was blood. The origin of the receptors is an elderly woman in good health. Each CDR3 is given with its conserved first and last residue. A D gene is named only where the DNA matches it firmly. Clone size appears in some rows only: once, few, many, or a class for an expanded clone.

J gene	D gene	clone size	V gene	CDR3 protein	CDR3 DNA
TRBJ2-7	TRBD1	many	TRBV24-1	CATSGQGANEQYF	TGTGCCACCTCGGGACAGGGGGCAAACGAGCAGTACTTC
TRBJ1-1	-	-	TRBV6-6	CASSSPGEGGTEAFF	TGTGCCAGCAGTTCCCCAGGGGAGGGGGGCACTGAAGCTTTCTTT
TRBJ1-6	-	many	TRBV6-1	CASSERSDSPLHF	TGTGCCAGCAGTGAACGGTCTGATTCACCCCTCCACTTT
TRBJ2-5	-	many	TRBV15	CATSPRSRSQETQYF	TGTGCCACCAGCCCCCGGAGTCGGAGCCAAGAGACCCAGTACTTC
TRBJ1-5	-	few	TRBV7-8	CASSLGGGKNQPQHF	TGTGCCAGCAGCTTAGGGGGGGGGAAGAATCAGCCCCAGCATTTT
TRBJ1-4	TRBD1	many	TRBV3-1	CASSRTGGYEKLFF	TGTGCCAGCAGCCGGACAGGGGGCTATGAAAAACTGTTTTTT
TRBJ1-6	TRBD1	-	TRBV5-1	CASSWDSSNSPLHF	TGCGCCAGCAGCTGGGACAGTAGTAATTCGCCCCTCCACTTT
TRBJ1-2	TRBD1	-	TRBV6-6	CASSRDSFYGYTF	TGTGCCAGCAGCCGGGACAGCTTCTATGGCTACACCTTC
TRBJ1-6	-	many	TRBV4-1	CASSHHVSRMNSPLHF	TGCGCCAGCAGCCACCACGTCTCAAGAATGAATTCACCCCTCCACTTT
TRBJ1-6	-	-	TRBV7-3	CASSLGSWGNSPLHF	TGTGCCAGCAGCCTCGGGAGTTGGGGTAATTCACCCCTCCACTTT
TRBJ2-7	-	-	TRBV6-1	CASSEGGKSYEQYF	TGTGCCAGCAGCGAAGGAGGTAAGTCCTACGAGCAGTACTTC
TRBJ1-2	TRBD1	many	TRBV29-1	CSVVAGGLGGYTF	TGCAGCGTTGTAGCAGGGGGCCTGGGGGGCTACACCTTC
TRBJ2-5	-	many	TRBV4-1	CASSQDGRETQYF	TGCGCCAGCAGCCAAGATGGTCGAGAGACCCAGTACTTC
TRBJ2-3	TRBD1	many	TRBV7-2	CASSSGTDTDTQYF	TGTGCCAGCAGCTCCGGGACAGACACAGATACGCAGTATTTT
TRBJ2-1	TRBD1	few	TRBV11-2	CAGSLGQGTYNEQFF	TGTGCCGGCAGCTTGGGACAGGGCACCTACAATGAGCAGTTCTTC
TRBJ1-6	-	-	TRBV20-1	CSARVSGGQGSPLHF	TGCAGTGCTAGAGTGAGCGGGGGGCAAGGTTCACCCCTCCACTTT
TRBJ1-4	-	few	TRBV19	CASSPQGRNEKLFF	TGTGCCAGTAGTCCACAGGGAAGAAATGAAAAACTGTTTTTT
TRBJ2-3	-	few	TRBV30	CAWSVPDTQYF	TGTGCCTGGAGTGTCCCAGATACGCAGTATTTT
TRBJ1-5	TRBD1	-	TRBV15	CATSRQGAGQPQHF	TGTGCCACCAGCAGACAGGGGGCTGGCCAGCCCCAGCATTTT
TRBJ1-2	-	many	TRBV20-1	CSARDEAPRYGYTF	TGCAGTGCTAGAGATGAGGCCCCGAGGTATGGCTACACCTTC
TRBJ2-7	-	many	TRBV10-3	CAISELTASYEQYF	TGTGCCATCAGTGAGTTGACGGCTTCCTACGAGCAGTACTTC
TRBJ1-5	-	-	TRBV14	CASSHRRCQPQHF	TGTGCCAGCAGCCATAGGCGGTGTCAGCCCCAGCATTTT
TRBJ2-7	TRBD1	few	TRBV6-2/TRBV6-3	CASSRGQGHVSYEQYF	TGTGCCAGCAGTCGAGGACAGGGGCACGTGTCCTACGAGCAGTACTTC
TRBJ1-1	-	-	TRBV6-2/TRBV6-3	CASGQARTEAFF	TGTGCCAGCGGCCAAGCTCGCACTGAAGCTTTCTTT
TRBJ2-1	TRBD2	-	TRBV12-3/TRBV12-4	CASSLSLAGDYSYNEQFF	TGTGCCAGCAGTTTATCTCTAGCGGGAGATTACTCCTACAATGAGCAGTTCTTC
TRBJ1-1	-	-	TRBV5-1	CASSFDGEAFF	TGCGCCAGCAGCTTCGACGGTGAAGCTTTCTTT
TRBJ1-1	-	few	TRBV25-1	CASRVSGGCAEAFF	TGTGCCAGCAGGGTCTCCGGCGGGTGCGCTGAAGCTTTCTTT